These 17 T cell receptor beta chains were all obtained from the same sample, sequenced in a study of T cell responses to AZD1222 COVID-19 vaccine. Repertoires were generated with immunoSEQ multiplex PCR, while TCRdb's copy carries only in-frame clones and drops some. Among about 110,000 clones, 81% were seen once, and the ten largest hold roughly 4.8%. Sequences were derived from peripheral blood, sampled on day 0 of AZD1222 vaccination. These receptors were taken from an adult in good health.

The chain is built from TRBV2 and TRBJ2-1, with D tentatively TRBD1 or TRBD2 (6 bases each). The CDR3 has 14 residues. Trimming took off 4 bases at V and 4 bases at J, with 11 bases between the two ends. CDR1 and CDR2 (germline): SNHLY, FYNNEI. CDR3 DNA: TGTGCCAGCAGTGTGAGGGGGGCATACAATGAGCAGTTCTTC. It specifies CASSVRGAYNEQFF.

This clone was recorded once. The chain uses TRBV7-8 and TRBJ2-7; 9 bases map to TRBD2. The CDR3 sequence is 17 residues long. Germline values: CDR1 SGHVS, CDR2 FQNEAQ. Trimming removed 5 bases from V and 7 bases from J; junction bases left unmatched: 18. The CDR3 here is CASSLRVAGESSREQYF. CDR3 sequence (DNA): TGTGCCAGCAGCCTCAGGGTAGCGGGAGAATCTTCCCGGGAGCAGTACTTC.

This clone was observed a few times. The CDR3 region has the DNA TGTGCCAGTATAGTTGTGGGGCCTCTCAATCAGCCCCAGCATTTT. Protein: CASIVVGPLNQPQHF. The chain joins TRBV27 to TRBJ1-5; D is possibly TRBD1 (5 bases). Trimming cost V 9 bases and J 3 bases, with 18 bases left between them. The CDR3 extends over 15 amino acids. Germline CDR1 MNHEY, CDR2 SMNVEV (reference sequence).

This chain connects TRBV2 to TRBJ2-7, with D possibly matching TRBD1 (6 bases). CDR3 length equals 15 residues. V lost 6 bases and J lost 0, with 15 bases in between. Germline lookup yields CDR1 SNHLY and CDR2 FYNNEI. CDR3 sequence (DNA): TGTGCCAGCAGGCTACAGCTACAGGGCTCCTACGAGCAGTACTTC. Residues: CASRLQLQGSYEQYF.

About this clone: Other DNA sequences in the sample encode the same CDR3. This chain joins TRBV18 and TRBJ2-3, with D possibly matching TRBD2 (6 bases). Trimming pared 6 bases from V and 0 bases from J, leaving 16 bases between. The germline V gene encodes CDR1 KGHSH and CDR2 LQKENI. The CDR3 is 16 amino acids. The CDR3 spells CASSRGGTQSTDTQYF. DNA for the CDR3: TGTGCCAGCTCTCGAGGAGGGACTCAGAGCACAGATACGCAGTATTTT.

This rearrangement joins TRBV28 to TRBJ2-1; D unresolved. CDR3 length: 12 residues. Trimming left V 6 bases short and J 8 bases short, with 11 bases between. From germline, CDR1 is MDHEN and CDR2 SYDVKM. The CDR3 region has the DNA TGTGCCAGCAGCACGGCACCCCATGAGCAGTTCTTC. It codes for CASSTAPHEQFF.

The rearrangement joins TRBV4-1 to TRBJ2-7, with TRBD1 matching 9 bases. This CDR3 has 14 amino acids. CDR1 and CDR2 (germline): MGHRA, YSYEKL. Trimming took 4 bases from V and 5 from J; bases not matched to a gene: 6. The CDR3 loop is CASSPRQGGHEQYF. DNA of the CDR3: TGCGCCAGCAGCCCTAGACAGGGGGGCCACGAGCAGTACTTC.

The V call is TRBV6-2 or TRBV6-3, the J call TRBJ1-5; D may be TRBD1 (5 bases). The CDR3 spans 17 residues. With 5 bases removed from V and 5 bases from J, the gap between germline ends came to 22 bases. Germline CDR1 and CDR2: MNHEY and SVGEGT. The CDR3, as DNA: TGTGCCAGCAGTGATGGACATCGAGGGGTCGGTGATCAGCCCCAGCATTTT. It specifies CASSDGHRGVGDQPQHF.

The chain links TRBV18 to TRBJ2-2, with D possibly being TRBD1 or TRBD2 (5 bases each). Germline V lookup: CDR1 KGHSH, CDR2 LQKENI. The length of the CDR3 is 16 residues. V was clipped by 1 base and J by 6 bases, with 15 bases between them. This CDR3 reads CASSPRSQGPAGELFF. As DNA, the CDR3 is TGTGCCAGCTCACCACGCTCGCAGGGACCGGCCGGGGAGCTGTTTTTT.

J is TRBJ1-2 and V is TRBV14, with TRBD1 matching 10 bases. Germline V CDR1 and CDR2: SGHDN, FVKESK. This CDR3 comprises 14 residues. The V and J ends lost 6 bases and 5 bases, in that order; junction bases with no gene match: 6. The CDR3 is CASRGTGAAYGYTF. The CDR3 coding sequence is TGTGCCAGCAGGGGGACAGGGGCAGCATATGGCTACACCTTC.

Comments on this clone: The sample carries other DNA sequences with the same CDR3. In nucleotides, the CDR3 is TGTGCCAGCAGCTTCGGGACGAACACTGAAGCTTTCTTT. This encodes CASSFGTNTEAFF. V and J are TRBV5-4 and TRBJ1-1, with TRBD1 as a possible D gene (5 bases). The V gene lost 2 bases and the J gene lost 1 base, with 6 bases spanning the gap. Germline CDR1 SGHNT, CDR2 YYREEE (reference sequence). This CDR3 has 13 amino acids.

V is TRBV6-5 and J is TRBJ1-1; TRBD1 is a possible D gene (6 bases). In germline, CDR1 is MNHEY, CDR2 SVGAGI. The CDR3 sequence is 15 residues long. Trimming shortened V by 0 bases and J by 0 bases, and 8 bases separated the two germline ends. CDR3 nucleotide sequence: TGTGCCAGCAGTTACTCAGCAGGGGTGAACACTGAAGCTTTCTTT. Translated: CASSYSAGVNTEAFF.

This chain links TRBV19 with TRBJ1-6, with D possibly TRBD1 on 5 matching bases. Germline CDR1 reads LNHDA; CDR2 reads SQIVND (reference sequence). Trimming pared 3 bases from V and 8 bases from J, leaving 14 bases between. The CDR3 runs 15 residues. CDR3 sequence: CASSIFTGGDSPLHF. CDR3 in DNA: TGTGCCAGTAGTATCTTCACCGGGGGAGATTCACCCCTCCACTTT.

This clone occurred a few times. This sequence joins TRBV29-1 and TRBJ1-2; D is undetermined. The CDR3 sequence is 11 residues long. The germline CDR1 and CDR2 sequences are SQVTM and ANQGSEA. The CDR3 nucleotides read TGCACGTCGACGTCAGACCAGGGCTACACCTTC. Translation: CTSTSDQGYTF.

The chain recombines TRBV6-6 with TRBJ2-7; 7 bases align to TRBD1. This CDR3 spans 13 amino acids. CDR1 and CDR2 (germline): MNHNY, SVGAGI (reference sequence). J lost 3 bases, V lost 6 bases, and 5 bases had no gene match. CDR3 in amino acids: CASSRDSRYEQYF. The CDR3, as DNA: TGTGCCAGCAGCAGGGACAGCCGCTACGAGCAGTACTTC.

The CDR3 DNA is TGTGCCAGCAGTGTGCCGGGACAGGGGGCGGCACGCAATCAGCCCCAGCATTTT. This sequence encodes CASSVPGQGAARNQPQHF. The chain combines TRBV2 with TRBJ1-5, with 12 nucleotides matching TRBD1. The CDR3 is 18 residues long. From germline, CDR1 is SNHLY and CDR2 FYNNEI. J gave up 2 bases and V 4 bases, and 9 bases lay outside the gene matches.

This clone occurred once. The J gene is TRBJ1-4, the V gene TRBV2, with D uncertain. Trimming took 6 bases from V and 8 from J, leaving 13 bases between them. Germline V gives CDR1 SNHLY, CDR2 FYNNEI. The CDR3 runs 13 residues. DNA of the CDR3: TGTGCCAGCAGCGGCACCCGAAAGGAAAAACTGTTTTTT. The encoded protein is CASSGTRKEKLFF.